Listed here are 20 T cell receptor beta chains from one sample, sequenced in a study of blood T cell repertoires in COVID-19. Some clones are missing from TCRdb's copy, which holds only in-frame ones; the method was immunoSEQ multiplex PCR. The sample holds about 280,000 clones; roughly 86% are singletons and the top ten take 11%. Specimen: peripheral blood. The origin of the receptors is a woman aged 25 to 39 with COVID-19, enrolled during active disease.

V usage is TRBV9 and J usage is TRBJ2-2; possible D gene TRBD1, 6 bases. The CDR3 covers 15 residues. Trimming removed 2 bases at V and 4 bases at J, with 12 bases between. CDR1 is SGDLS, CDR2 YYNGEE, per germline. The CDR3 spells CASSVRDTITGELFF. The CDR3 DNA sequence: TGTGCCAGCAGCGTTAGGGACACTATCACCGGGGAGCTGTTTTTT. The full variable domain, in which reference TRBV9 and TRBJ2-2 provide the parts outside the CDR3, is DSGVTQTPKHLITATGQRVTLRCSPRSGDLSVYWYQQSLDQGLQFLIQYYNGEERAKGNILERFSAQQFPDLHSELNLSSLELGDSALYFCASSVRDTITGELFFGEGSRLTVL.

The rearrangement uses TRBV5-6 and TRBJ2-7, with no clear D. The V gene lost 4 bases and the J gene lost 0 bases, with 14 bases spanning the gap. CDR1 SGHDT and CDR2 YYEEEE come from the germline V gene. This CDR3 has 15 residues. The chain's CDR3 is CASSRKGVSSYEQYF. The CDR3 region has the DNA TGTGCCAGCAGCCGGAAAGGAGTGAGCTCCTACGAGCAGTACTTC.

The CDR3 DNA follows: TGTGCCAGCAGCTTACACAGGGACGGGCAGCCCCAGCATTTT. Translated: CASSLHRDGQPQHF. This chain links TRBV3-1 (or the pseudogene TRBV3-2) with TRBJ1-5; TRBD1 might be the D (6 bases). This CDR3 spans 14 amino acids. Germline V lookup: CDR1 LGHDT, CDR2 YNNKEL (reference sequence). V was cut by 5 bases and J by 7 bases, with 15 bases left in between.

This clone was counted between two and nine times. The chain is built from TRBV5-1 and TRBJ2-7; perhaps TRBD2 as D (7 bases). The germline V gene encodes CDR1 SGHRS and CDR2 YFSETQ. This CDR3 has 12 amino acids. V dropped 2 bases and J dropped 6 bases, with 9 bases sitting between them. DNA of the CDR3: TGCGCCAGCAGCTTAAGGGGGGGCGAGCAGTACTTC. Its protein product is CASSLRGGEQYF.

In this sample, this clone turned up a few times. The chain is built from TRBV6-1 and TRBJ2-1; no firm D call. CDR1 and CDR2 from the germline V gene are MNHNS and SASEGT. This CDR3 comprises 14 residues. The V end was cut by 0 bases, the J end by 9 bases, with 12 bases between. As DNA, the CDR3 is TGTGCCAGCAGTGAAGCGTACCGGTTCTTTGAGCAGTTCTTC. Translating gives CASSEAYRFFEQFF.

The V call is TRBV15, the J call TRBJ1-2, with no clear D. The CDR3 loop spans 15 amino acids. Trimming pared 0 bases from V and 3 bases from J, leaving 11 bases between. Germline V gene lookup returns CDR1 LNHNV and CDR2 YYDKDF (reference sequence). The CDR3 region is CATSRDFPRDYGYTF. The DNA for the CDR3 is TGTGCCACCAGCAGAGATTTCCCCCGGGACTATGGCTACACCTTC.

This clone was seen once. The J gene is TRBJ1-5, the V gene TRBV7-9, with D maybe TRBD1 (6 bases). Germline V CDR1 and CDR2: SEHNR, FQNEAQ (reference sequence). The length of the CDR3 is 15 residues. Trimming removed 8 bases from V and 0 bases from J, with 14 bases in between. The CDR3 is CASDPGTSSNQPQHF. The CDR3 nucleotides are TGTGCCAGCGACCCCGGGACAAGTAGCAATCAGCCCCAGCATTTT.

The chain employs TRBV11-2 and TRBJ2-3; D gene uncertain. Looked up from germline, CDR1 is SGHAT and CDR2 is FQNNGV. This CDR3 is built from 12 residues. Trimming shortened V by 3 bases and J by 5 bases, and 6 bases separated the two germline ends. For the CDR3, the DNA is TGTGCCAGCAGCTTCCAGGTAGATACGCAGTATTTT. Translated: CASSFQVDTQYF.

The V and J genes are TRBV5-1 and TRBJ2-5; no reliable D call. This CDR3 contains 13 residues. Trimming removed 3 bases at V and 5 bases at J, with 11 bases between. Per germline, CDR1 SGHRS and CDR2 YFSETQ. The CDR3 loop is CASSWVGRETQYF. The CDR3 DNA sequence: TGCGCCAGCAGCTGGGTGGGCCGGGAGACCCAGTACTTC.

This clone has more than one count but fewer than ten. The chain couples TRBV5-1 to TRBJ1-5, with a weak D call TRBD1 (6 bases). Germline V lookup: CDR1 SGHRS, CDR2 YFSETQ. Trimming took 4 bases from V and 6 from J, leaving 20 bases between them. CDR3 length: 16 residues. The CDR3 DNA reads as TGCGCCAGCAGCCCCGGAGTCAGGGGTGAAGGTCAGCCCCAGCATTTT. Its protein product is CASSPGVRGEGQPQHF.

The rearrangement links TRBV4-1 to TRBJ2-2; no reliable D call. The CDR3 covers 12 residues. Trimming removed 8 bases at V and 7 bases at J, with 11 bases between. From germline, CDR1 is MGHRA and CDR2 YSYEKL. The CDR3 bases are TGCGCCAGCTTGGGCCTCATCGGGGAGCTGTTTTTT. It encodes CASLGLIGELFF.

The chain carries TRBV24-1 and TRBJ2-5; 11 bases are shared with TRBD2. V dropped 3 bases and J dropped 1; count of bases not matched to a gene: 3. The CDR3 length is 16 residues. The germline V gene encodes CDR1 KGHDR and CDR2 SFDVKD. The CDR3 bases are TGTGCCACCAGTGATCGGACTAGCGGGCCCCAAGAGACCCAGTACTTC. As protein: CATSDRTSGPQETQYF.

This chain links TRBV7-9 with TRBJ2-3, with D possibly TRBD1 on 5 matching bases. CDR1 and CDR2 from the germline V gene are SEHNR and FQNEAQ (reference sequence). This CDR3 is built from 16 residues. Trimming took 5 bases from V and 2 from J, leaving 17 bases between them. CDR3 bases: TGTGCCAGCAGCCCTACTGGGGCGCAAGTCACAGATACGCAGTATTTT. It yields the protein CASSPTGAQVTDTQYF.

CDR3 DNA sequence: TGTGCCAGCAGTTCCGGGACAGGGATTCGTATAACTTTCTTT. This encodes CASSSGTGIRITFF. The chain carries TRBV6-6 and TRBJ1-1; 9 nucleotides line up with TRBD1. CDR3 length: 14 residues. V was clipped by 4 bases and J by 12 bases; unmatched bases: 12. Germline V gives CDR1 MNHNY, CDR2 SVGAGI (reference sequence).

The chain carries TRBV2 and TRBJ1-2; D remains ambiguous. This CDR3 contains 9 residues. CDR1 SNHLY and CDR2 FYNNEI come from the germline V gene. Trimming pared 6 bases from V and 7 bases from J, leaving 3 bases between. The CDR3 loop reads CASSLGYTF. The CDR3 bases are TGTGCCAGCAGCCTTGGCTACACCTTC. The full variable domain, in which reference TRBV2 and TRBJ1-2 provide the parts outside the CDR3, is EPEVTQTPSHQVTQMGQEVILRCVPISNHLYFYWYRQILGQKVEFLVSFYNNEISEKSEIFDDQFSVERPDGSNFTLKIRSTKLEDSAMYFCASSLGYTFGSGTRLTVV.

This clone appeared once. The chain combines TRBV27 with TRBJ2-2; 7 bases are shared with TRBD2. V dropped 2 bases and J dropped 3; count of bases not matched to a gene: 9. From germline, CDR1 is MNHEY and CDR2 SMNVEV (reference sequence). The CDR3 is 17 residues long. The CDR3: CASSLRGGFLDTGELFF. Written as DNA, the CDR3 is TGTGCCAGCAGTTTACGCGGGGGATTTCTGGACACCGGGGAGCTGTTTTTT.

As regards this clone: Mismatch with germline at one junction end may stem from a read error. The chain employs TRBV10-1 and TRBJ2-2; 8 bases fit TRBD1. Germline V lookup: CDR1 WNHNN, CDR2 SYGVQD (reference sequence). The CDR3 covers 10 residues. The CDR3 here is CAIETGDLFF. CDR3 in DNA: TGCGCCATCGAGACAGGGGACCTGTTTTTT.

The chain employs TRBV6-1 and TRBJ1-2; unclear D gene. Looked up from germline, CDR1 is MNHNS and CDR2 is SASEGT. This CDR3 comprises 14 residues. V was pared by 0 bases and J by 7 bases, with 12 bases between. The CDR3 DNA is TGTGCCAGCAGTGAAGCGGAGCGGGCCGTTGGCTACACCTTC. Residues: CASSEAERAVGYTF.

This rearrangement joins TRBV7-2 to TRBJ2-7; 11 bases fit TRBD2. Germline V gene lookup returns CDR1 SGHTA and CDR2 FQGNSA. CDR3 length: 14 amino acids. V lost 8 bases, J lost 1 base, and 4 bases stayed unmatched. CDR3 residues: CASRLAGHSYEQYF. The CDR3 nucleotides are TGTGCCAGCCGACTAGCGGGGCATTCCTACGAGCAGTACTTC.

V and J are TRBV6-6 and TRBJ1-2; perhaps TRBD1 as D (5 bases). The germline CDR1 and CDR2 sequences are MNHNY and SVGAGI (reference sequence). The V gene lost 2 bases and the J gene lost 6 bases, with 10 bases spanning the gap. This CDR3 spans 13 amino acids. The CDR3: CASSYRAGNGYTF. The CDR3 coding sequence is TGTGCCAGCAGTTACCGGGCAGGGAATGGCTACACCTTC.